What follows are 16 T cell receptor beta chains derived from one specimen sequenced in a study of identical twins. TCRdb reprocessed the 5' RACE reads via MiXCR and lists one record per CDR3 protein. The sample includes about 920,000 distinct CDR3 sequences, over 9% of them seen just once. A further study also used this sample, focusing on yellow fever vaccine responses in identical twins.

The sequencing sample was made of PBMCs. These receptors were obtained from a woman aged 18-29 years in good health.

This clonotype was found a few times. V is TRBV6-5 and J is TRBJ1-1; tentative D call: TRBD1 (5 bases). The CDR3 is 15 amino acids. Per germline, CDR1 MNHEY and CDR2 SVGAGI. The V gene lost 2 bases and the J gene lost 2 bases, with 12 bases spanning the gap. The CDR3 coding sequence is TGTGCCAGCAGTTACGCGGGACGGTCAAACACTGAAGCTTTCTTT. Translating it yields CASSYAGRSNTEAFF.

This clonotype has a count of ten or more. The chain recombines TRBV5-1 with TRBJ2-1, with 8 positions matching TRBD2. The CDR3 is made up of 15 amino acids. Germline trimming cut 5 bases from V and 3 bases from J; bases unmatched to any gene: 7. Germline values: CDR1 SGHRS, CDR2 YFSETQ. The CDR3 loop is CASRSTGLVYNEQFF. In DNA, the CDR3 is TGCGCCAGCAGATCCACGGGACTAGTCTACAATGAGCAGTTCTTC.

This clonotype occurred a few times. The rearrangement joins TRBV18 to TRBJ2-7; tentatively, D is TRBD1 (5 bases). Germline CDR1 is KGHSH and CDR2 is LQKENI. Trimming removed 3 bases from V and 4 bases from J, with 13 bases in between. The CDR3 is 14 residues long. CDR3 DNA: TGTGCCAGCTCACCCCGGACACTCCCTTACGAGCAGTACTTC. This gives the protein CASSPRTLPYEQYF.

This clonotype was seen a few times. The V and J genes are TRBV12-3 or TRBV12-4 and TRBJ2-7; D is possibly TRBD2 (6 bases). Trimming cost V 2 bases and J 1 base, with 15 bases left between them. This CDR3 region has 16 residues. CDR3 in DNA: TGTGCCAGCAGTTTACACTCCTTTAGCGGTTCCTACGAGCAGTACTTC. It translates to CASSLHSFSGSYEQYF.

Ten or more counts support this clonotype. The rearrangement joins TRBV4-1 to TRBJ2-1; TRBD1 is a possible D gene (5 bases). This CDR3 spans 16 amino acids. Trimming stripped 1 base from V and 4 bases from J, with 14 bases between. Germline-derived CDR1 and CDR2 are MGHRA and YSYEKL. This chain's CDR3 is CASSQVDSGYYNEQFF. The CDR3 DNA reads as TGCGCCAGCAGCCAAGTTGACAGTGGATATTACAATGAGCAGTTCTTC.

This chain joins TRBV5-1 and TRBJ2-2, with 13 nucleotides matching TRBD2. After removal of 2 bases from V and 7 bases from J, the junction contained 11 bases not matched to a gene. The germline CDR1 and CDR2 sequences are SGHRS and YFSETQ. CDR3 size: 18 residues. The CDR3 here is CASSFTIGTSGIVGELFF. The CDR3 DNA reads TGCGCCAGCAGCTTCACTATCGGGACTAGCGGGATCGTCGGGGAGCTGTTTTTT.

This clonotype was seen a handful of times. The chain joins TRBV5-1 to TRBJ1-2, with D perhaps matching TRBD1 (5 bases). Deletions cut 4 bases from V and 8 bases from J, with 24 bases between. CDR3 size: 16 residues. CDR1 and CDR2 (germline): SGHRS, YFSETQ. The CDR3 DNA sequence: TGCGCCAGCAGCGACCTGGGTGGGACCCTTCTATCCGGCTACACCTTC. It yields the protein CASSDLGGTLLSGYTF.

This clonotype was detected once. This rearrangement joins TRBV7-6 to TRBJ2-5; TRBD2 matches 15 bases. The V gene's germline CDR1 is SGHVS and CDR2 FNYEAQ. V lost 5 bases and J lost 3; bases outside the gene matches: 13. CDR3 length equals 19 residues. The CDR3: CASSPGLAGGPPIKETQYF. DNA of the CDR3: TGTGCCAGCAGCCCCGGACTAGCGGGGGGGCCTCCAATTAAAGAGACCCAGTACTTC.

V and J are TRBV7-6 and TRBJ2-7, with TRBD1 matching 7 bases. J was trimmed by 6 bases and V by 4 bases; bases with no gene match: 6. In germline, CDR1 is SGHVS, CDR2 FNYEAQ. The CDR3 totals 13 residues. DNA for the CDR3: TGTGCCAGCAGCTCACCGGGACAGATCGAGCAGTACTTC. Translated: CASSSPGQIEQYF. Drawing the rest from reference TRBV7-6 and TRBJ2-7, the complete variable domain is GAGVSQSPRYKVTKRGQDVALRCDPISGHVSLYWYRQALGQGPEFLTYFNYEAQQDKSGLPNDRFSAERPEGSISTLTIQRTEQRDSAMYRCASSSPGQIEQYFGPGTRLTVT.

The chain employs TRBV3-1 and TRBJ2-1; D is unresolved. Trimming shortened V by 1 base and J by 10 bases, and 20 bases separated the two germline ends. The CDR3 extends over 16 amino acids. Looked up from germline, CDR1 is LGHDT and CDR2 is YNNKEL (reference sequence). CDR3 region: CASSQGASSTFKEQFF. The CDR3 DNA follows: TGTGCCAGCAGCCAAGGGGCTAGTTCGACTTTTAAGGAGCAGTTCTTC.

This clonotype was found a few times. The gene calls are TRBV5-6 and TRBJ1-6; D not certain. The CDR3 runs to 14 residues. Trimming took 1 base from V and 7 from J, leaving 9 bases between them. Germline V lookup: CDR1 SGHDT, CDR2 YYEEEE. In DNA, the CDR3 is TGTGCCAGCAGCTTGAGTTTGGGGAATTCACCCCTCCACTTT. It yields the protein CASSLSLGNSPLHF.

This clonotype occurred many times. The chain is built from TRBV29-1 and TRBJ2-7; D gene ambiguous. Germline V gives CDR1 SQVTM, CDR2 ANQGSEA. CDR3 length equals 12 residues. The V gene lost 1 base and the J gene lost 6 bases, with 10 bases spanning the gap. The DNA of the CDR3 is TGCAGCGTTGAAGCGGTGACCGGCGAGCAGTACTTC. It codes for CSVEAVTGEQYF.

In its sample, this clonotype was seen many times. This rearrangement joins TRBV29-1 to TRBJ1-1, with D perhaps matching TRBD1 (5 bases). The germline CDR1 and CDR2 sequences are SQVTM and ANQGSEA. V lost 4 bases to trimming and J lost 5 bases, with 8 bases between them. The CDR3 runs 11 residues. This chain's CDR3 is CSVGRGTEAFF. Written as DNA, the CDR3 is TGCAGCGTTGGGAGGGGAACTGAAGCTTTCTTT.

This clonotype was seen only a few times. This rearrangement joins TRBV12-3 or TRBV12-4 to TRBJ1-1, with D tentatively TRBD1 (5 bases). The length of the CDR3 is 13 residues. Between the trimmed V and J ends, which lost 7 bases and 5 bases, there was a span of 14 bases. CDR3 in DNA: TGTGCCAGCACCCAGGGAGGGAGGACTGAAGCTTTCTTT. Protein sequence: CASTQGGRTEAFF.

This chain links TRBV29-1 with TRBJ2-3, with a weak D call TRBD1 (7 bases). The CDR3 runs 12 residues. The germline gives CDR1 SQVTM, CDR2 ANQGSEA. Trimming shortened V by 3 bases and J by 9 bases, and 13 bases separated the two germline ends. The CDR3 nucleotides are TGCAGCGTTGATAAGCAGGGGGGAACGCAGTATTTT. Protein product: CSVDKQGGTQYF.

The sample holds a few counts of this clonotype. CDR3 amino acids: CASSLGYNSYNEQFF. Here the CDR3 DNA reads TGTGCCAGCAGCTTAGGGTACAACTCCTACAATGAGCAGTTCTTC. The chain links TRBV5-8 to TRBJ2-1, with no clear D. Trimming removed 2 bases from V and 0 bases from J, with 9 bases in between. Per germline, CDR1 SGHTS and CDR2 YDEGEE. The CDR3 is made up of 15 amino acids.